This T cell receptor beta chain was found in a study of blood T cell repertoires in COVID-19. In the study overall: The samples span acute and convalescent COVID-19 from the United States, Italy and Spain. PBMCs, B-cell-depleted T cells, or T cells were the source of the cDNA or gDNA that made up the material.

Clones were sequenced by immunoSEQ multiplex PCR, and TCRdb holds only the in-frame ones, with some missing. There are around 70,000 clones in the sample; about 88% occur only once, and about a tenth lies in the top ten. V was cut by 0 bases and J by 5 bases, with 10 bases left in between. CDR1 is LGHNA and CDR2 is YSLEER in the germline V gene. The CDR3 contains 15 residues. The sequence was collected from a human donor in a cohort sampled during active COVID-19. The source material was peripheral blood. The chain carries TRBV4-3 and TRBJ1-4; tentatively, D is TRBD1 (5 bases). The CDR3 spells CASSQDPGKNEKLFF. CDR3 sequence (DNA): TGCGCCAGCAGCCAAGACCCAGGGAAAAATGAAAAACTGTTTTTT.